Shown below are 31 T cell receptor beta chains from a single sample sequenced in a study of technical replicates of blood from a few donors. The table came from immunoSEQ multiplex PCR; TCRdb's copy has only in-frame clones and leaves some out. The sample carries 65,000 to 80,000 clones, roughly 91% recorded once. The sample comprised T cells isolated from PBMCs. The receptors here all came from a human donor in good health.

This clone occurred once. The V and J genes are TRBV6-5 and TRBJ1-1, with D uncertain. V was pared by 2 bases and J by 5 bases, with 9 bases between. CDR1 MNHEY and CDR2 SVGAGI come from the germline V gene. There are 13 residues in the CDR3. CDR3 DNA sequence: TGTGCCAGCAGTTACAGAGGTAGGACTGAAGCTTTCTTT. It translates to CASSYRGRTEAFF.

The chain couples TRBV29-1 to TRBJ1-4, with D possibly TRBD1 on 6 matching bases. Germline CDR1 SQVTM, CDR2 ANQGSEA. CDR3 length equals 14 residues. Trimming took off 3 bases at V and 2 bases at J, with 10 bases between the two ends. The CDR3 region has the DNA TGCAGCGTTGAGCACGGACAGACTAATGAAAAACTGTTTTTT. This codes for CSVEHGQTNEKLFF.

CDR3 sequence: CASSGREAVYNEQFF. In DNA, the CDR3 is TGTGCCAGCAGTGGGAGGGAGGCGGTTTACAATGAGCAGTTCTTC. This sequence joins TRBV6-6 and TRBJ2-1; 7 bases are a match to TRBD2. Germline CDR1 reads MNHNY; CDR2 reads SVGAGI (reference sequence). The V gene end was trimmed by 5 bases and the J gene end by 4 bases; junction bases not matched to a gene: 8. The CDR3 has 15 residues.

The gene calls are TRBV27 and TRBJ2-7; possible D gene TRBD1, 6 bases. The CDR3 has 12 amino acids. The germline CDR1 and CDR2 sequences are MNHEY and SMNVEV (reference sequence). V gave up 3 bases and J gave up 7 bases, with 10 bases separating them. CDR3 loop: CASSFPGEEQYF. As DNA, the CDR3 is TGTGCCAGCAGTTTTCCAGGGGAAGAGCAGTACTTC.

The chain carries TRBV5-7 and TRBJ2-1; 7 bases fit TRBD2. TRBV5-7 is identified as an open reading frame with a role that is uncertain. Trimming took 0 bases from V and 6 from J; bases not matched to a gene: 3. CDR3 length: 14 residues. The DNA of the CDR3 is TGTGCCAGCAGCTTGGGACCGGGGGGCAATGAGCAGTTCTTC. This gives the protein CASSLGPGGNEQFF.

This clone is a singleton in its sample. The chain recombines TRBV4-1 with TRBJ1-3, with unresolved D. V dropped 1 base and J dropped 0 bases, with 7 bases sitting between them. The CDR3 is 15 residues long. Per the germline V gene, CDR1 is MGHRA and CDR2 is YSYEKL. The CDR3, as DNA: TGCGCCAGCAGCCAAGTAGCCTCCTCTGGAAACACCATATATTTT. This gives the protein CASSQVASSGNTIYF.

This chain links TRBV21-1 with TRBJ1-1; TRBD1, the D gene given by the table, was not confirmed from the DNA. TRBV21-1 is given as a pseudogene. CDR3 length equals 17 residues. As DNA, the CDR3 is TGTGCCAGCAGCATCGGGACAGGGGGCGTGGGCTCCACTGAAGCTTTCTTT. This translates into CASSIGTGGVGSTEAFF.

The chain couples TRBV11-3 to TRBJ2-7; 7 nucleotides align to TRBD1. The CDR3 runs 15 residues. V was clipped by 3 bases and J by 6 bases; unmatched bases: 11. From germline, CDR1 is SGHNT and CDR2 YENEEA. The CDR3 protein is CASSFRQGSNGEQYF. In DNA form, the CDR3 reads TGTGCCAGCAGCTTCCGACAGGGAAGCAACGGCGAGCAGTACTTC.

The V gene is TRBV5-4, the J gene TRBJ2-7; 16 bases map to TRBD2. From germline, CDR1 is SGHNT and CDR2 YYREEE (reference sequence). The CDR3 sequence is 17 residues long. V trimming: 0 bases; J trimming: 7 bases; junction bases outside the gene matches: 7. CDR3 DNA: TGTGCCAGCAGCTTGGATGGGACTAGCGGGAGGGGGAATGAGCAGTACTTC. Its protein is CASSLDGTSGRGNEQYF.

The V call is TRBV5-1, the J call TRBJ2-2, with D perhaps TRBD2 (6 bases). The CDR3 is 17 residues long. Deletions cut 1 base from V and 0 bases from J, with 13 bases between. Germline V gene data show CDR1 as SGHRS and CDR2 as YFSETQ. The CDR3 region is CASSLRGTATNTGELFF. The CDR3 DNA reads TGCGCCAGCAGCTTGCGGGGGACTGCCACGAACACCGGGGAGCTGTTTTTT.

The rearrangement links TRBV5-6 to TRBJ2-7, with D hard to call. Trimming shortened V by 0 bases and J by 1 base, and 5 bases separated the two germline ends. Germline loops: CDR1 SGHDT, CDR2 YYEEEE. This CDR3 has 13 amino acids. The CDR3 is CASSLVVSYEQYF. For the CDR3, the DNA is TGTGCCAGCAGCTTGGTCGTTTCCTACGAGCAGTACTTC.

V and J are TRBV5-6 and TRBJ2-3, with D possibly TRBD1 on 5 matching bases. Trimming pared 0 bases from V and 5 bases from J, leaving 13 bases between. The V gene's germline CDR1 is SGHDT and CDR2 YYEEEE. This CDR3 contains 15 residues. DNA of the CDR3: TGTGCCAGCAGCTTGGACCCAGGGTCGAGAGATACGCAGTATTTT. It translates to CASSLDPGSRDTQYF.

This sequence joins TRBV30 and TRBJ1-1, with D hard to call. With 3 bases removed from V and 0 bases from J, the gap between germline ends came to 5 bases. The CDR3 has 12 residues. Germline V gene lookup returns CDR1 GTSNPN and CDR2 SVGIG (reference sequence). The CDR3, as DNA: TGTGCCTGGAGCCTTATGAACACTGAAGCTTTCTTT. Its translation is CAWSLMNTEAFF. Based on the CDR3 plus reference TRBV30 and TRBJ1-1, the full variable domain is SQTIHQWPATLVQPVGSPLSLECTVEGTSNPNLYWYRQAAGRGLQLLFYSVGIGQISSEVPQNLSASRPQDRQFILSSKKLLLSDSGFYLCAWSLMNTEAFFGQGTRLTVV.

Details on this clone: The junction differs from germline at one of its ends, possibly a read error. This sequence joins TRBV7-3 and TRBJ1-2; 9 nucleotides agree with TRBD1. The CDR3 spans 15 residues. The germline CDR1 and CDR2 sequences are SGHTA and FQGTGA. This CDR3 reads CASSLTRTGDYGYTF. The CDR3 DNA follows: TGTGCCAGCAGCCTAACACGGACAGGGGACTATGGCTACACCTTC. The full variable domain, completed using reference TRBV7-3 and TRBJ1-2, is GAGVSQTPSNKVTEKGKYVELRCDPISGHTALYWYRQSLGQGPEFLIYFQGTGAADDSGLPNDRFFAVRPEGSVSTLKIQRTERGDSAVYLCASSLTRTGDYGYTFGSGTRLTVV.

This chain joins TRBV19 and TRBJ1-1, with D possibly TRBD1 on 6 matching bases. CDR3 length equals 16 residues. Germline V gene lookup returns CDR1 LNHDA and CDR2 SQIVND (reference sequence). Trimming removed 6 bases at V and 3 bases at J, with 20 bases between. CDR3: CASSLAGGGRYTEAFF. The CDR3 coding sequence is TGTGCCAGTAGCCTGGCGGGGGGCGGGAGGTACACTGAAGCTTTCTTT.

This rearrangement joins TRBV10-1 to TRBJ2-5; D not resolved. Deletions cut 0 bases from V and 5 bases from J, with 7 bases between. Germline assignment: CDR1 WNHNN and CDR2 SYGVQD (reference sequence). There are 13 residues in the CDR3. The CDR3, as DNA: TGCGCCAGCAGTGAGTCCCGGTGGGAGACCCAGTACTTC. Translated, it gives CASSESRWETQYF.

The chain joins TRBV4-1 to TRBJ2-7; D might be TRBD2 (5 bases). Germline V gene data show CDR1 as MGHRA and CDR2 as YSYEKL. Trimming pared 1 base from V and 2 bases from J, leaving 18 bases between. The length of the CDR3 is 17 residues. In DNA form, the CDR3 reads TGCGCCAGCAGCCAAGCTTTCGGGATCCTGGCAACCTACGAGCAGTACTTC. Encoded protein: CASSQAFGILATYEQYF.

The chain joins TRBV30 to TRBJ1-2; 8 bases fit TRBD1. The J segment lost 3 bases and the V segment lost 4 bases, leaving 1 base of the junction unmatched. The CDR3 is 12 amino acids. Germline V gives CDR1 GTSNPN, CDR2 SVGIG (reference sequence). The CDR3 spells CAWTTGDYGYTF. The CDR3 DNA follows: TGTGCCTGGACGACAGGGGACTATGGCTACACCTTC.

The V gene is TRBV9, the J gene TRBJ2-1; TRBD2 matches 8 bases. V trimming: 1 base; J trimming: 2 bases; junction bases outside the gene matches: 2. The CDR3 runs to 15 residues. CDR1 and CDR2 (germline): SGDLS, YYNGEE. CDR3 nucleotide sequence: TGTGCCAGCAGCGTACTAGCGGGTCCCTACAATGAGCAGTTCTTC. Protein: CASSVLAGPYNEQFF. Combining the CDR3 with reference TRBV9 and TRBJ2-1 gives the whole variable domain DSGVTQTPKHLITATGQRVTLRCSPRSGDLSVYWYQQSLDQGLQFLIQYYNGEERAKGNILERFSAQQFPDLHSELNLSSLELGDSALYFCASSVLAGPYNEQFFGPGTRLTVL.

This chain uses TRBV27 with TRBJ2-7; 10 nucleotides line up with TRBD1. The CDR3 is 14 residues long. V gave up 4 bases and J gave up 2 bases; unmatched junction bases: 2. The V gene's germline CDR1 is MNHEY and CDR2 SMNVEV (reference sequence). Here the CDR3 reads CASSSGQGAYEQYF. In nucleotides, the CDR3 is TGTGCCAGCAGTTCCGGACAGGGGGCCTACGAGCAGTACTTC.

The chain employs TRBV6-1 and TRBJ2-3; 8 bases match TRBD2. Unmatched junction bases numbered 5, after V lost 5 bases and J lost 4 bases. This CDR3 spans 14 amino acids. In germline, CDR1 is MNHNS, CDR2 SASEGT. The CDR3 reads CASSTAGGSDTQYF. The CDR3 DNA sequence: TGTGCCAGCAGTACGGCGGGAGGATCAGATACGCAGTATTTT.

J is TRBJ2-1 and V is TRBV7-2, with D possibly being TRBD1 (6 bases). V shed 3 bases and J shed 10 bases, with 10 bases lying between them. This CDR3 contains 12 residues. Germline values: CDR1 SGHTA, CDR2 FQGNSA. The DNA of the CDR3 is TGTGCCAGCAGCTTTCAGGGGAACGAGCAGTTCTTC. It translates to CASSFQGNEQFF.

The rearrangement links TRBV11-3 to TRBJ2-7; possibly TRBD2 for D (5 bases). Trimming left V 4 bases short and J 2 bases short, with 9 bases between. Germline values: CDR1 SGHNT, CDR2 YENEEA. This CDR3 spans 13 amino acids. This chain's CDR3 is CASSSGETYEQYF. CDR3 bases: TGTGCCAGCAGCTCCGGGGAAACCTACGAGCAGTACTTC.

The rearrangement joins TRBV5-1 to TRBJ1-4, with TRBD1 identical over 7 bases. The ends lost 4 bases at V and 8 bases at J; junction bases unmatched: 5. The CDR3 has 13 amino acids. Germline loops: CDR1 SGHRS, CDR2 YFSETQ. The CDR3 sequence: CASSRQGNEKLFF. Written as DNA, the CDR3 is TGCGCCAGCAGCAGACAGGGAAACGAAAAACTGTTTTTT.

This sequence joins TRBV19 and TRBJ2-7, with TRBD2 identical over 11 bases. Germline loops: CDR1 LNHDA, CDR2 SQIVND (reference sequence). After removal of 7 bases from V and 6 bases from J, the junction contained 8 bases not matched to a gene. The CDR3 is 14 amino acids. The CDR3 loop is CASKIAGGPSEQYF. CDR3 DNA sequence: TGTGCCAGTAAAATAGCGGGAGGGCCCTCCGAGCAGTACTTC. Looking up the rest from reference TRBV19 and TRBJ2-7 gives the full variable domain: DGGITQSPKYLFRKEGQNVTLSCEQNLNHDAMYWYRQDPGQGLRLIYYSQIVNDFQKGDIAEGYSVSREKKESFPLTVTSAQKNPTAFYLCASKIAGGPSEQYFGPGTRLTVT.

The CDR3 spells CASSVSSDTQYF. CDR3 coding DNA: TGTGCCAGCAGCGTATCTTCAGATACGCAGTATTTT. The rearrangement links TRBV7-3 to TRBJ2-3; D ambiguous. CDR1 is SGHTA and CDR2 is FQGTGA in the germline V gene. This CDR3 contains 12 residues. Trimming left V 5 bases short and J 4 bases short, with 7 bases between.

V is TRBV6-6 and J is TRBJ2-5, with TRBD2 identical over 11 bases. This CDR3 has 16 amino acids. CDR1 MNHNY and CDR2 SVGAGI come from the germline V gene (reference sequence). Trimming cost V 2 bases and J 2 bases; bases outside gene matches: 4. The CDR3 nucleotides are TGTGCCAGCAGTTACACAGGGACTAGCGGACAAGAGACCCAGTACTTC. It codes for CASSYTGTSGQETQYF.

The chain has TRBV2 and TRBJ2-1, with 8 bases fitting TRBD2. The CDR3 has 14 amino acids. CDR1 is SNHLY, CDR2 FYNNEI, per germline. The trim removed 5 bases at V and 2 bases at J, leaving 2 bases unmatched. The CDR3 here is CASSREGPYNEQFF. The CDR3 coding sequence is TGTGCCAGCAGTCGGGAGGGCCCCTACAATGAGCAGTTCTTC. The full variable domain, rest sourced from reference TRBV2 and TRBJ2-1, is EPEVTQTPSHQVTQMGQEVILRCVPISNHLYFYWYRQILGQKVEFLVSFYNNEISEKSEIFDDQFSVERPDGSNFTLKIRSTKLEDSAMYFCASSREGPYNEQFFGPGTRLTVL.

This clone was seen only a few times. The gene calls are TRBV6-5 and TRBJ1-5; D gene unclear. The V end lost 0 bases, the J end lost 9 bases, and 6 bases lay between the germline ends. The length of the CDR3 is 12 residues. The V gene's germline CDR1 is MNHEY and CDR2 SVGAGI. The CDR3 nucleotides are TGTGCCAGCAGTTACTCGAGAGGGCCCCAGCATTTT. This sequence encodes CASSYSRGPQHF.

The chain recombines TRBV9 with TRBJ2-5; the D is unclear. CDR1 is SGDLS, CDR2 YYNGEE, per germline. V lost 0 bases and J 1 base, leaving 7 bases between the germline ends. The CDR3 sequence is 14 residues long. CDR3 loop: CASSVGAAQETQYF. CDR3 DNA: TGTGCCAGCAGCGTAGGGGCAGCCCAAGAGACCCAGTACTTC.

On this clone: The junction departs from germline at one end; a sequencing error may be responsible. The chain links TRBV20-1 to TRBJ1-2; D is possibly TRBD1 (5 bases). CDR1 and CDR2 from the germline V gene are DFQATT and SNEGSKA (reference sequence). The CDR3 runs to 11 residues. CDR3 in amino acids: CSARVRQGYTF. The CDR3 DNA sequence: TGCAGTGCCAGAGTCAGACAGGGCTACACCTTC.